The clone carrying this TCR beta chain was detected only a few times. The antigen is not known. The sample originates from a study of T-cell reconstitution after alpha-beta-depleted transplantation in children. Unique molecular identifiers featured in how the TCRbeta library was prepared. TCRdb itself ran the PCR reads through MiXCR, one entry per CDR3 protein. The repertoire holds a few hundred thousand distinct CDR3 sequences, with almost 8% as singletons. General study findings and limits: Hyperexpanded clones declined; after one year, newly produced T cells mostly supplied diversity.

The CDR3 totals 18 residues. J gave up 0 bases and V 1 base, and 9 bases lay outside the gene matches. The germline V gene has CDR1 MNHEY and CDR2 SVGEGT. Sequenced here: peripheral blood, sampled 360 days after TCRalphabeta/CD19-depleted stem cell transplant. The rearrangement joins TRBV6-2 or TRBV6-3 to TRBJ2-1; 7 positions agree with TRBD2. This sequence originates from a female patient between 2 and 15 years old who had a stem cell transplant for Fanconi anemia, so the T cells may come from the graft donor. CDR3 sequence: CASSYLVSGGGSYNEQFF. CDR3 nucleotide sequence: TGTGCCAGCAGTTACTTGGTTTCCGGCGGGGGCTCCTACAATGAGCAGTTCTTC.